This TCR beta chain is from a study of blood T cell repertoires in COVID-19. Turning to the study itself: Spain, Italy and the United States supplied samples that represented acute and convalescent COVID-19.

Measured with immunoSEQ multiplex PCR; TCRdb has only the in-frame clones, and not every one. The table includes about 230,000 clones, around 80% detected once. The clonotype comes from a man in his forties with acute or convalescent COVID-19. Sequenced input: peripheral blood.

In DNA form, the CDR3 reads TGTGCCAGCAGTACTCTCGGTGGCAATGAGCAGTTCTTC. As protein: CASSTLGGNEQFF. The chain joins TRBV12-3 or TRBV12-4 to TRBJ2-1; D uncertain. Trimming took off 5 bases at V and 6 bases at J, with 11 bases between the two ends. This CDR3 is 13 amino acids long.